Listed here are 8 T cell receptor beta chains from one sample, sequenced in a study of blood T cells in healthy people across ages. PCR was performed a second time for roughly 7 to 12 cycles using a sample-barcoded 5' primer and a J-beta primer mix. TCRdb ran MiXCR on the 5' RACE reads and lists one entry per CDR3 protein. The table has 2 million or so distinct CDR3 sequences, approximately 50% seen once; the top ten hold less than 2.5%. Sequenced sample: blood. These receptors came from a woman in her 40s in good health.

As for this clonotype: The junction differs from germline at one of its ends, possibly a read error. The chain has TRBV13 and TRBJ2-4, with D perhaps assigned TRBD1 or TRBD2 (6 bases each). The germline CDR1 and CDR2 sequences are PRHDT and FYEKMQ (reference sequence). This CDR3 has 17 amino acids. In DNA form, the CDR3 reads TGTACCAGCAGCTCCAAACACGGGGGCGCTGCCAAAAACATTCAGTACTTC. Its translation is CTSSSKHGGAAKNIQYF.

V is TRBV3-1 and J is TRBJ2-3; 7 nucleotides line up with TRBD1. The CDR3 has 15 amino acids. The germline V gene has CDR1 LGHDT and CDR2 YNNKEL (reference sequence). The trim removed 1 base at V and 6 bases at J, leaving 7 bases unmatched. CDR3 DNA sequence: TGTGCCAGCAGCCAAGGGCAGACAGGGATGGATACGCAGTATTTT. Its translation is CASSQGQTGMDTQYF.

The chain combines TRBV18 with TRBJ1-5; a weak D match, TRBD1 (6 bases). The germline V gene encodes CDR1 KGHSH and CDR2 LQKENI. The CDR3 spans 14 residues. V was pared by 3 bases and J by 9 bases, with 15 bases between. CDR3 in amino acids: CASSPEGTGWPQHF. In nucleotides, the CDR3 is TGTGCCAGCTCACCGGAGGGAACAGGGTGGCCCCAGCATTTT.

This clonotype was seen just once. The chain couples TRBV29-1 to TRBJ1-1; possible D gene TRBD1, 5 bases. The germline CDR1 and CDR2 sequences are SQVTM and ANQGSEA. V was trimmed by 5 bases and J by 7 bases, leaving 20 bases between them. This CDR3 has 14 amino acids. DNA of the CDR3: TGCAGCGTTTCACGTGCCCTCGGGGGGATTGAAGCTTTCTTT. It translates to CSVSRALGGIEAFF.

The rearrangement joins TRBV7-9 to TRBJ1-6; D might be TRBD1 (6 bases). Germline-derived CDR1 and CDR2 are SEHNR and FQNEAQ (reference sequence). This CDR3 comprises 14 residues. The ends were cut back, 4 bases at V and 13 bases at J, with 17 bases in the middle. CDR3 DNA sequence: TGTGCCAGCAGCTCGCAGGCTCCCGGGGGCCCCCTCCACTTT. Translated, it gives CASSSQAPGGPLHF.

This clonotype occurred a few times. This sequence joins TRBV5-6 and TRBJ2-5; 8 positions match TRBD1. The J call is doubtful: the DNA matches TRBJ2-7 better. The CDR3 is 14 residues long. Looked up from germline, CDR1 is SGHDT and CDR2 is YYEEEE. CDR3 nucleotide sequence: TGTGCCAGCAGCTGGGGCCCGACAGGGGACGAGCAGTACTTC. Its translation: CASSWGPTGDEQYF.

The CDR3 spells CSAEGKSSYNEQFF. The CDR3 region has the DNA TGCAGTGCTGAAGGGAAGAGCTCCTACAATGAGCAGTTCTTC. This chain uses TRBV20-1 with TRBJ2-1; no reliable D call. The CDR3 contains 14 residues. Germline CDR1 DFQATT, CDR2 SNEGSKA (reference sequence). V lost 5 bases, J lost 0 bases, and 11 bases lay in between.

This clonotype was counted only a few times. The CDR3 nucleotides read TGTGCCAGCAGTAAGTGGGACAGGGGTACCTACGAGCAGTACTTC. Residues: CASSKWDRGTYEQYF. This chain uses TRBV7-9 with TRBJ2-7, with 10 positions matching TRBD1. The CDR3 has 15 amino acids. Germline CDR1 reads SEHNR; CDR2 reads FQNEAQ (reference sequence). V lost 6 bases to trimming and J lost 2 bases; unmatched junction nucleotides: 7.